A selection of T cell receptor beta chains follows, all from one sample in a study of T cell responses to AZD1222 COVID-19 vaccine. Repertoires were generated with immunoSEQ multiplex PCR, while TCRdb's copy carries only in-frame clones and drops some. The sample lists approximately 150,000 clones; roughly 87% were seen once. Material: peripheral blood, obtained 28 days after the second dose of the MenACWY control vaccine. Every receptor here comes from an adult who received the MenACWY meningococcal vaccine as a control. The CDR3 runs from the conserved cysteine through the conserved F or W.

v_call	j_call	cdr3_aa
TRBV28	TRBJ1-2	CASSLFTGPYGYTF
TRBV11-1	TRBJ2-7	CASSKGTERGYEQYF
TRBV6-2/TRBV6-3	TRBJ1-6	CASSYGVVGSPLHF
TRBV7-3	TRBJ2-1	CASTSGSLGYEQFF
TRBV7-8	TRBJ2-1	CASSHNEDEQFF
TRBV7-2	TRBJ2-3	CASSLRPAGVSDTQYF
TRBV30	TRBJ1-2	CAWRETGDGYTF
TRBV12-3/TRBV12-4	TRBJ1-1	CASSFQSWTEAFF
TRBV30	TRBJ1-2	CAWRTVRQGGVYGYTF
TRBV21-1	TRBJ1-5	CASSKETGFRHQPQHF
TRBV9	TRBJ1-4	CASSDPQTGIAEKLFF
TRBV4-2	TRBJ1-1	CASSHLLWGRGANTEAFF
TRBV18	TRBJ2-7	CASSPPSQGYEQYF
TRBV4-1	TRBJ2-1	CASSGYNEQFF
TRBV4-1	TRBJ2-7	CASSQGAQQPYEQYF
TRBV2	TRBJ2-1	CASSVWRDNEQFF
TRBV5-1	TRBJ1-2	CASSLRVGDYGYTF
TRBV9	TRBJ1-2	CASSVDAGVGYTF
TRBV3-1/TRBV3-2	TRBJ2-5	CASSQTEMTSLSAQYF
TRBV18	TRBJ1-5	CASSPGQVLNQPQHF
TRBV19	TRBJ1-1	CASSSGGGPTEAFF
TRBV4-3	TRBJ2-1	CASSQDKAGGYNEQFF
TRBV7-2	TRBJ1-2	CASSLSLGQADGYTF
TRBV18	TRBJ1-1	CASSPSGLNTEAFF
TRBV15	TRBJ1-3	CATSRVEIGNTIYF
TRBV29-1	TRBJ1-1	CSVVGPGLNTEAFF
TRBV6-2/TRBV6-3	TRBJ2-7	CASSYSLAPTYEQYF
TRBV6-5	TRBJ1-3	CASSYLRDRGGNTIYF
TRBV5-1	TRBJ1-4	CASSLGGVATNEKLFF
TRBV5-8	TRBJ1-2	CASSTRQGYGYTF
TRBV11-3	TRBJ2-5	CASSPSETQYF
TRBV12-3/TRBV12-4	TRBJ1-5	CASRGLASEPQHF
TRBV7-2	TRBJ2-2	CASSLYGRGELFF
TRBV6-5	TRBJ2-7	CASSITGDRSYEQYF
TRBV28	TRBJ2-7	CASSVRDRANEQYF
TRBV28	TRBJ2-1	CASRSGTSINEQFF
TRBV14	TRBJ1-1	CASSHYRAGEAFF